Shown below are 32 T cell receptor beta chains from a single sample sequenced in a study of human T cells and chemical hapten exposure. Time point specified: patch test 3, about 24 weeks after DPC sensitization. The treatment: therapeutic diphenylcyclopropenone sensitization with weekly scalp DPC. TCRdb fed the RACE reads into MiXCR, producing one record per CDR3 protein. The sample includes some 89,000 distinct CDR3 sequences, about 28% seen only once; the top ten take approximately 10%. The material was whole blood, obtained in connection with sensitization to the hapten diphenylcyclopropenone (DPC). These receptors were collected from a man in his forties or fifties with alopecia areata. Some clones in this sample may be carry-over from other donors' samples.

V is TRBV20-1 and J is TRBJ2-7; the match to TRBD2 covers 8 bases. From germline, CDR1 is DFQATT and CDR2 SNEGSKA (reference sequence). The CDR3 has 16 amino acids. The V gene end was trimmed by 5 bases and the J gene end by 5 bases; junction bases not matched to a gene: 17. Here the CDR3 reads CSAGTVLGGRRNEQYF. The CDR3, as DNA: TGCAGTGCTGGGACGGTATTAGGCGGGAGGCGAAACGAGCAGTACTTC.

This clonotype has more than one count but fewer than ten. The chain couples TRBV12-3 or TRBV12-4 to TRBJ2-7, with 9 bases matching TRBD1. This CDR3 is built from 14 residues. V lost 4 bases and J lost 1; bases outside the gene matches: 2. The CDR3 spells CASSYGTGSYEQYF. The CDR3 DNA reads TGTGCCAGCAGTTATGGGACAGGGTCCTACGAGCAGTACTTC.

The chain employs TRBV5-6 and TRBJ1-5, with 7 bases that match TRBD1. The CDR3 has 15 residues. Germline trimming cut 3 bases from V and 6 bases from J; bases unmatched to any gene: 9. The germline V gene encodes CDR1 SGHDT and CDR2 YYEEEE. CDR3 sequence reads: CASSWGRQGSQPQHF. The CDR3 DNA is TGTGCCAGCAGCTGGGGCCGACAGGGTTCTCAGCCCCAGCATTTT.

The genes are TRBV23-1 and TRBJ2-1; tentatively, D is TRBD2 (6 bases). TRBV23-1 is classed as an ORF, of uncertain function. Deletions cut 4 bases from V and 5 bases from J, with 18 bases between. CDR3 length: 16 residues. CDR3 residues: CASSPKVLAVHNEQFF. CDR3 bases: TGCGCCAGCAGTCCCAAGGTACTAGCAGTCCACAATGAGCAGTTCTTC.

V is TRBV6-2 or TRBV6-3 and J is TRBJ2-1; no clear D gene. The V end lost 5 bases, the J end lost 5 bases, and 1 base lay between the germline ends. The germline gives CDR1 MNHEY, CDR2 SVGEGT. The CDR3 is 10 amino acids. CDR3 nucleotide sequence: TGTGCCAGCAGTAACAATGAGCAGTTCTTC. This translates into CASSNNEQFF.

This clonotype was recorded a few times. The CDR3 bases are TGTGCCAGCAGCCCCTACGATAGCTCCTACGAGCAGTACTTC. Translated, it gives CASSPYDSSYEQYF. This chain links TRBV3-1 with TRBJ2-7; D uncertain. The CDR3 is made up of 14 amino acids. CDR1 and CDR2 from the germline V gene are LGHDT and YNNKEL (reference sequence). Between the trimmed V and J ends, which lost 4 bases and 0 bases, there was a span of 10 bases.

This clonotype was counted once. V is TRBV7-2 and J is TRBJ2-1; tentative D call: TRBD1 (6 bases). This CDR3 region has 16 residues. The V gene lost 1 base and the J gene lost 8 bases, with 18 bases spanning the gap. Germline V gene data show CDR1 as SGHTA and CDR2 as FQGNSA. The CDR3: CASSLGKLGGADEQFF. In DNA form, the CDR3 reads TGTGCCAGCAGCTTAGGGAAGCTAGGGGGAGCGGATGAGCAGTTCTTC.

This clonotype came up a few times. V is TRBV29-1 and J is TRBJ2-5; no reliable D call. Trimming left V 5 bases short and J 5 bases short, with 9 bases between. This CDR3 spans 11 amino acids. Germline CDR1 SQVTM, CDR2 ANQGSEA. In nucleotides, the CDR3 is TGCAGCGTTTATGTCCAGGAGACCCAGTACTTC. Translated: CSVYVQETQYF.

This chain links TRBV18 with TRBJ1-1; maybe TRBD1 (5 bases). The CDR3 is 14 residues long. V was pared by 6 bases and J by 1 base, with 12 bases between. CDR1 and CDR2 from the germline V gene are KGHSH and LQKENI. The chain's CDR3 is CASSRGGTNTEAFF. The CDR3 nucleotides are TGTGCCAGCTCCCGTGGCGGGACGAACACTGAAGCTTTCTTT.

The table lists this clonotype with a few counts. The CDR3 loop reads CSARSLAAGEQYF. CDR3 sequence (DNA): TGCAGTGCTAGGAGTCTAGCCGCCGGCGAGCAGTACTTC. The V call is TRBV20-1, the J call TRBJ2-7, with D perhaps matching TRBD2 (5 bases). The V end was cut by 3 bases, the J end by 6 bases, with 15 bases between. CDR3 length: 13 residues. CDR1 and CDR2 (germline): DFQATT, SNEGSKA (reference sequence).

This clonotype was counted only a few times. The chain couples TRBV4-1 to TRBJ2-7; D call uncertain. V lost 0 bases and J 2 bases, leaving 8 bases between the germline ends. Looked up from germline, CDR1 is MGHRA and CDR2 is YSYEKL. The CDR3 loop spans 14 amino acids. CDR3 sequence: CASSQDPGTYEQYF. The CDR3 coding sequence is TGCGCCAGCAGCCAAGATCCTGGGACCTACGAGCAGTACTTC.

This clonotype was counted between two and nine times. The chain links TRBV5-4 to TRBJ1-1; perhaps TRBD1 as D (5 bases). V dropped 1 base and J dropped 3 bases, with 10 bases sitting between them. CDR1 is SGHNT, CDR2 YYREEE, per germline (reference sequence). CDR3 length: 14 amino acids. The CDR3 DNA reads as TGTGCCAGCAGCTTGACGACAGCTTACACTGAAGCTTTCTTT. It specifies CASSLTTAYTEAFF.

This clonotype has more than one count but fewer than ten. The J gene is TRBJ2-3, the V gene TRBV5-1, with TRBD2 matching over 8 bases. The CDR3 is 15 amino acids. CDR1 is SGHRS, CDR2 YFSETQ, per germline. The V and J ends lost 0 bases and 9 bases, in that order; junction bases with no gene match: 9. The CDR3 protein is CASSLVATSERTQYF. DNA for the CDR3: TGCGCCAGCAGCTTGGTCGCGACTAGCGAGCGAACGCAGTATTTT.

The chain has TRBV20-1 and TRBJ2-7; D is possibly TRBD1 or TRBD2 (5 bases each). V was cut by 0 bases and J by 3 bases, with 12 bases left in between. Germline CDR1 reads DFQATT; CDR2 reads SNEGSKA (reference sequence). CDR3 length: 14 amino acids. For the CDR3, the DNA is TGCAGTGCTAGAGATCGGATGGGGGTCTACGAGCAGTACTTC. It codes for CSARDRMGVYEQYF.

The sample holds many counts of this clonotype. J is TRBJ2-7 and V is TRBV10-3; 11 bases align to TRBD1. Germline CDR1 ENHRY, CDR2 SYGVKD. Trimming removed 4 bases from V and 2 bases from J; junction bases left unmatched: 1. The CDR3 covers 14 residues. Here the CDR3 reads CAISGDRGAYEQYF. The CDR3 nucleotides read TGTGCCATCAGTGGGGACAGGGGGGCCTACGAGCAGTACTTC.

This CDR3 is CASSLPGLAGEQFF. DNA of the CDR3: TGTGCCAGCAGTCTTCCGGGACTAGCGGGTGAGCAGTTCTTC. The chain couples TRBV12-3 or TRBV12-4 to TRBJ2-1, with 12 nucleotides matching TRBD2. The CDR3 is 14 residues long. The junction had 5 bases not matched to a gene; V was cut back by 5 bases and J by 9 bases.

The chain couples TRBV4-1 to TRBJ1-2; D might be TRBD1 (6 bases). CDR3 length: 13 residues. The germline gives CDR1 MGHRA, CDR2 YSYEKL. V lost 4 bases and J lost 5, with 11 bases in between. CDR3 sequence (DNA): TGCGCCAGCAGCCCCGACAGGAGGTATGGCTACACCTTC. Translating it yields CASSPDRRYGYTF.

The chain carries TRBV20-1 and TRBJ2-7; 9 bases line up with TRBD2. Germline V gene lookup returns CDR1 DFQATT and CDR2 SNEGSKA (reference sequence). V lost 1 base and J lost 5; bases outside the gene matches: 6. The CDR3 runs to 14 residues. The CDR3 region is CSARVSGRRDEQYF. The CDR3 DNA reads TGCAGTGCTAGAGTTAGCGGGAGAAGGGACGAGCAGTACTTC.

In this sample, this clonotype turned up a few times. CDR3 nucleotides: TGTGCCAGCAGTTCCCGGGACAGACAAGAGACCCAGTACTTC. This codes for CASSSRDRQETQYF. The chain has TRBV12-3 or TRBV12-4 and TRBJ2-5, with 7 bases matching TRBD1. This CDR3 spans 14 amino acids. V lost 4 bases to trimming and J lost 2 bases; unmatched junction nucleotides: 4.

The chain recombines TRBV7-9 with TRBJ2-2; D is ambiguous. Trimming cost V 8 bases and J 3 bases, with 16 bases left between them. CDR1 is SEHNR, CDR2 FQNEAQ, per germline (reference sequence). The CDR3 is 15 amino acids. The CDR3: CASLPQDTHTGELFF. CDR3 nucleotides: TGTGCCAGCCTTCCCCAAGACACGCACACCGGGGAGCTGTTTTTT.

The chain links TRBV12-3 or TRBV12-4 to TRBJ1-5; no firm D call. V was clipped by 5 bases and J by 0 bases, with 17 bases between them. This CDR3 has 17 residues. CDR3 in amino acids: CASSIDLGGISNQPQHF. The CDR3 region has the DNA TGTGCCAGCAGTATAGACCTGGGCGGTATTAGCAATCAGCCCCAGCATTTT.

The genes are TRBV7-3 and TRBJ2-3; D might be TRBD2 (6 bases). V shed 4 bases and J shed 2 bases, with 10 bases lying between them. The CDR3 consists of 14 residues. The germline V gene encodes CDR1 SGHTA and CDR2 FQGTGA. The CDR3 nucleotides are TGTGCCAGCAGCTCGGAGGGTTTCACAGATACGCAGTATTTT. Translating it yields CASSSEGFTDTQYF. Complete variable domain (other parts from reference TRBV7-3 and TRBJ2-3): GAGVSQTPSNKVTEKGKYVELRCDPISGHTALYWYRQSLGQGPEFLIYFQGTGAADDSGLPNDRFFAVRPEGSVSTLKIQRTERGDSAVYLCASSSEGFTDTQYFGPGTRLTVL.

This clonotype has only a few counts. This chain uses TRBV15 with TRBJ2-1; no firm D call. This CDR3 has 13 amino acids. Between the trimmed V and J ends, which lost 3 bases and 7 bases, there was a span of 10 bases. Germline loops: CDR1 LNHNV, CDR2 YYDKDF (reference sequence). This CDR3 is CATSRGSGNEQFF. CDR3 bases: TGTGCCACCAGCAGGGGGTCTGGGAATGAGCAGTTCTTC.

The chain employs TRBV29-1 and TRBJ2-1, with a weak D call TRBD2 (5 bases). Trimming cost V 8 bases and J 7 bases, with 18 bases left between them. The germline CDR1 and CDR2 sequences are SQVTM and ANQGSEA. The CDR3 is 13 residues long. The CDR3 sequence is CSLIHPRRNEQFF. In nucleotides, the CDR3 is TGCAGCCTCATTCATCCCCGGAGGAATGAGCAGTTCTTC.

This clonotype was found a few times. The V gene is TRBV2, the J gene TRBJ2-1, with 10 bases aligning to TRBD2. This CDR3 has 12 residues. The germline gives CDR1 SNHLY, CDR2 FYNNEI. Unmatched junction bases numbered 6, after V lost 10 bases and J lost 9 bases. CDR3 in DNA: TGTGCCACCAAGCGGGAGGGCCCTGAGCAGTTCTTC. This gives the protein CATKREGPEQFF.

The chain carries TRBV20-1 and TRBJ2-3; 12 nucleotides agree with TRBD2. With 3 bases clipped from V and 5 bases from J, the junction kept 6 bases outside the gene matches. CDR3 length: 15 amino acids. Germline CDR1 is DFQATT and CDR2 is SNEGSKA (reference sequence). This CDR3 is CSASILAGGGDTQYF. The CDR3 DNA reads TGCAGTGCTAGTATACTAGCGGGGGGCGGAGATACGCAGTATTTT.

In its sample, this clonotype was seen a few times. The rearrangement joins TRBV27 to TRBJ2-1; 10 nucleotides agree with TRBD2. After removal of 5 bases from V and 5 bases from J, the junction contained 15 bases not matched to a gene. The CDR3 is 18 residues long. CDR1 is MNHEY, CDR2 SMNVEV, per germline (reference sequence). The DNA of the CDR3 is TGTGCCAGCAGTACATTATCAGCGGGAGGGCTGGGGGACAATGAGCAGTTCTTC. Its protein is CASSTLSAGGLGDNEQFF.

The chain joins TRBV7-2 to TRBJ2-3; unclear D gene. This CDR3 is 12 amino acids long. CDR1 and CDR2 (germline): SGHTA, FQGNSA. CDR3 residues: CASRANTDTQYF. CDR3 nucleotides: TGTGCTTCCCGAGCGAACACAGATACGCAGTATTTT.

This clonotype was found many times. The V call is TRBV28, the J call TRBJ2-2; D gene uncertain. Germline assignment: CDR1 MDHEN and CDR2 SYDVKM. The CDR3 extends over 14 amino acids. V gave up 3 bases and J gave up 5 bases, with 10 bases separating them. In DNA form, the CDR3 reads TGTGCCAGCAGTTTTCTTATCTCTACCGGGGAGCTGTTTTTT. It translates to CASSFLISTGELFF. Together with reference TRBV28 and TRBJ2-2, the CDR3 gives the full variable domain: DVKVTQSSRYLVKRTGEKVFLECVQDMDHENMFWYRQDPGLGLRLIYFSYDVKMKEKGDIPEGYSVSREKKERFSLILESASTNQTSMYLCASSFLISTGELFFGEGSRLTVL.

The J gene is TRBJ2-7, the V gene TRBV12-3 or TRBV12-4; 9 bases line up with TRBD2. CDR3 length: 14 amino acids. V dropped 3 bases and J dropped 6; count of bases not matched to a gene: 6. The CDR3 DNA sequence: TGTGCCAGCAGTTTCTTAGCGGGGGAGGCCGAGCAGTACTTC. Translating gives CASSFLAGEAEQYF.

This clonotype was counted a few times. The gene calls are TRBV6-5 and TRBJ1-1; possible D gene TRBD1, 6 bases. CDR1 and CDR2 (germline): MNHEY, SVGAGI. CDR3 length equals 14 residues. V was shortened by 5 bases and J by 6 bases, with 16 bases between the two germline ends. The CDR3 region is CASSTDRLRAEAFF. CDR3 DNA sequence: TGTGCCAGCAGTACCGACAGGTTAAGGGCTGAAGCTTTCTTT.

The rearrangement uses TRBV6-2 or TRBV6-3 and TRBJ2-5; D is unresolved. The V gene's germline CDR1 is MNHEY and CDR2 SVGEGT. The V and J ends lost 4 bases and 0 bases respectively, with 12 bases between them. The CDR3 runs 15 residues. CDR3 region: CASSSSRGYQETQYF. In DNA form, the CDR3 reads TGTGCCAGCAGTTCCTCCCGCGGCTACCAAGAGACCCAGTACTTC.